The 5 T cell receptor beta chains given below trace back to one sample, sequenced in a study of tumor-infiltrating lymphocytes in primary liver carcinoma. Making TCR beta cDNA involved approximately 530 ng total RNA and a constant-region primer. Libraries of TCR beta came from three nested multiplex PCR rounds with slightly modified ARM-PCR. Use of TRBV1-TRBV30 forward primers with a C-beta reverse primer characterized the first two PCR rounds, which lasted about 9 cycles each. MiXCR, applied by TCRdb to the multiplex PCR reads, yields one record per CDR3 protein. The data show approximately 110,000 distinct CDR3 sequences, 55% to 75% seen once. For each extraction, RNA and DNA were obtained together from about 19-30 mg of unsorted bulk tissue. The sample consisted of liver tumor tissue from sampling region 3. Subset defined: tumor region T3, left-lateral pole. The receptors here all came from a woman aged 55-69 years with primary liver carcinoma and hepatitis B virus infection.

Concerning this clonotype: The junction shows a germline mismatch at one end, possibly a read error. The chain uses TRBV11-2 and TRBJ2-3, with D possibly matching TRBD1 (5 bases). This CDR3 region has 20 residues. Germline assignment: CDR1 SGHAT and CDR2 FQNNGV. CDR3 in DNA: TGTGCCAGCAGCTTAGAGAAGGGGAATACGCGACTTGGTCCCACAGATACTCAGTATTTT. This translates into CASSLEKGNTRLGPTDTQYF.

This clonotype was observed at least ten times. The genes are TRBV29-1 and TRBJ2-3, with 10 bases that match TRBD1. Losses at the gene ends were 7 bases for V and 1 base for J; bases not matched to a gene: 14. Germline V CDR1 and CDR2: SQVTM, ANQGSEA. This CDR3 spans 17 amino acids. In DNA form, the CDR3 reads TGCAGCGCTCGACAGGGGGCAACTGCAGGGGGCACAGATACGCAGTATTTT. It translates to CSARQGATAGGTDTQYF.

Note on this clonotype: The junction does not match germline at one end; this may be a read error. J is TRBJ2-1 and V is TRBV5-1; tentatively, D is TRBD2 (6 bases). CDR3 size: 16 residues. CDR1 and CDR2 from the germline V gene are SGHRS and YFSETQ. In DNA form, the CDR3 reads TGCGCCAGCAACTTGGCGGGCAGTGGGGGGTACAATGAGCAGTTCTTC. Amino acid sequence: CASNLAGSGGYNEQFF.

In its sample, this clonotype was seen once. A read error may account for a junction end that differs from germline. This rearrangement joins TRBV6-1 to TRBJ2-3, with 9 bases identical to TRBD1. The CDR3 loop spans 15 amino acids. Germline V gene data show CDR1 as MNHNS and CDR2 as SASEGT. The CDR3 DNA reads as TGTGCCAGCAGTGAAGCAACAGGGGGCACAGATATGCAGTATTTT. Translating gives CASSEATGGTDMQYF.

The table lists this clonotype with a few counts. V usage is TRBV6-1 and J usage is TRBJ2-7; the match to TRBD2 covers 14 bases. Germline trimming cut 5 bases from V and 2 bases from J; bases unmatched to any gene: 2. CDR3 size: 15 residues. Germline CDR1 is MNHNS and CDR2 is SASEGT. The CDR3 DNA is TGTGCCAGCAGTCCGGGACTAGCGGGAGCCTACGAGCAGTACTTC. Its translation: CASSPGLAGAYEQYF.